The 5 T cell receptor beta chains below come from one sample, sequenced in a study of blood T cell repertoires in COVID-19. Sequencing used immunoSEQ multiplex PCR; TCRdb keeps in-frame clones, though not all of them. In the table there are some 240,000 clones, around nine tenths of which are singletons. The sequenced sample consisted of peripheral blood. These TCRs come from a woman in her 70s with COVID-19, enrolled during active disease.

The chain carries TRBV29-1 and TRBJ1-2; 10 positions match TRBD1. Germline assignment: CDR1 SQVTM and CDR2 ANQGSEA. Unmatched junction bases numbered 3, after V lost 1 base and J lost 7 bases. This CDR3 is 13 amino acids long. The CDR3 DNA reads TGCAGCGTTGAAGGACAGGGGGCAGGTGGCTACACCTTC. It codes for CSVEGQGAGGYTF.

This clone occurred once. The rearrangement uses TRBV3-1 (or the pseudogene TRBV3-2) and TRBJ1-1; D uncertain. Trimming left V 3 bases short and J 8 bases short, with 7 bases between. The CDR3 spans 11 residues. Germline values: CDR1 LGHDT, CDR2 YNNKEL (reference sequence). CDR3 loop: CASSQGPEAFF. CDR3 nucleotides: TGTGCCAGCAGCCAGGGCCCCGAAGCTTTCTTT.

V is TRBV29-1 and J is TRBJ2-7; 11 nucleotides align to TRBD2. Per germline, CDR1 SQVTM and CDR2 ANQGSEA. The CDR3 sequence is 15 residues long. The V gene end was trimmed by 0 bases and the J gene end by 5 bases; junction bases not matched to a gene: 6. DNA for the CDR3: TGCAGCGTTGAAGATCAAGGGACTAGCGGAGACGAGCAGTACTTC. Protein: CSVEDQGTSGDEQYF.

The J gene is TRBJ2-3, the V gene TRBV15; 7 nucleotides agree with TRBD1. V lost 4 bases and J lost 3; bases outside the gene matches: 4. Germline CDR1 is LNHNV and CDR2 is YYDKDF (reference sequence). The CDR3 extends over 14 amino acids. DNA of the CDR3: TGTGCCACCAGCACAAGACAGGGTACAGATACGCAGTATTTT. Amino acid sequence: CATSTRQGTDTQYF.

The chain has TRBV28 and TRBJ1-2, with 7 bases lining up with TRBD1. The germline V gene has CDR1 MDHEN and CDR2 SYDVKM. Trimming at V came to 6 bases and at J to 1 base, leaving 11 bases not matched to a gene. The CDR3 length is 16 residues. CDR3 residues: CASSPPRQGLNYGYTF. Here the CDR3 DNA reads TGTGCCAGCAGCCCCCCCCGACAGGGACTTAACTATGGCTACACCTTC.